The T cell receptor beta chain under discussion was sequenced for a study of T-cell memory formation after mild COVID-19. The study, taken as a whole, reports: Contracting CD4+ clones lay largely in CM and EM, with CD8+ ones residing in EMRA. The study found balanced CD4/CD8 in clones contracting day 15 to 85 and a CD4+ lean in later expanders.

5'RACE primed from the constant segment yielded TCR alpha and TCR beta cDNA libraries bearing sample barcodes and UMIs. TCRdb independently ran MiXCR on the 5' RACE reads; one entry per CDR3 protein. The table has about 250,000 distinct CDR3 sequences, just over 15% seen once. This clonotype showed up many times. The antigen is not known. Sequencing was performed on PBMCs or a T cell subset sorted from them (not recorded which). This clonotype originated in an adult woman who had mild COVID-19 (a few samples of this study predate the infection). Cell type and time point are not known.

Here the CDR3 reads CASSQASLAAQETQYF. Here the CDR3 DNA reads TGCGCCAGCAGCCAAGCTTCACTAGCGGCCCAAGAGACCCAGTACTTC. The rearrangement uses TRBV4-3 and TRBJ2-5, with 8 positions matching TRBD2. The CDR3 is 16 amino acids. Losses at the gene ends were 1 base for V and 1 base for J; bases not matched to a gene: 5. Germline loops: CDR1 LGHNA, CDR2 YSLEER.